This T cell receptor (beta chain) was sequenced during a study of beta chain features in type 1 diabetes. V lost 6 bases to trimming and J lost 5 bases; unmatched junction nucleotides: 6. Germline CDR1 and CDR2: MNHEY and SVGAGI. The CDR3 is 14 residues long. The investigators reverse transcribed all of the isolated RNA, so they sequenced expressed TCRB transcripts. Generated by immunoSEQ multiplex PCR, the TCRdb table keeps only in-frame clones and is missing some. The sample has some 270,000 clones; about 7.8% are singletons. Note on this clone: Its antigen is currently unknown.

Study results and caveats: A possible short-template PCR bias applies equally to patients and controls. Moderately but significantly shorter TCRB CDR3s were found in Type 1 diabetes patients in all four CD4+ subsets.

Specimen: central memory CD4+ T cells from blood. The TCR originated in a woman aged 18-29 years in good health. This chain uses TRBV6-5 with TRBJ1-1; 10 nucleotides align to TRBD1. CDR3 residues: CASSQTGGFTEAFF. Written as DNA, the CDR3 is TGTGCCAGCAGCCAGACAGGGGGCTTTACTGAAGCTTTCTTT.